Each of the 7 T cell receptor beta chains below was sequenced from the same sample in a study of blood T cell repertoires in COVID-19. Measured with immunoSEQ multiplex PCR; TCRdb has only the in-frame clones, and not every one. The sample holds approximately 210,000 clones, 80% to 90% seen once. The sample consisted of PBMCs or T cells enriched from blood (not recorded which). These receptors came from a woman between 18 and 29 years old who had recovered from COVID-19.

The rearrangement links TRBV3-1 (or the pseudogene TRBV3-2) to TRBJ2-1; D ambiguous. The CDR3 has 13 amino acids. The germline V gene has CDR1 LGHDT and CDR2 YNNKEL (reference sequence). Trimming shortened V by 1 base and J by 9 bases, and 10 bases separated the two germline ends. The CDR3 nucleotides read TGTGCCAGCAGCCAAGGGCTAGTGGGTGAGCAGTTCTTC. It specifies CASSQGLVGEQFF.

The chain is built from TRBV7-8 and TRBJ2-7, with 14 bases aligning to TRBD2. CDR1 is SGHVS, CDR2 FQNEAQ, per germline. The trim removed 3 bases at V and 1 base at J, leaving 2 bases unmatched. This CDR3 comprises 16 residues. The CDR3 loop reads CASSLTSGGVSYEQYF. The CDR3, as DNA: TGTGCCAGCAGCTTGACTAGCGGGGGGGTATCCTACGAGCAGTACTTC.

This clone has a single count. DNA of the CDR3: TGTGCCAGCAGGCATGGGACAGGGGGCTCCTACGAGCAGTACTTC. It codes for CASRHGTGGSYEQYF. The chain has TRBV2 and TRBJ2-7; 11 nucleotides line up with TRBD1. Germline CDR1 reads SNHLY; CDR2 reads FYNNEI. The CDR3 loop spans 15 amino acids. The V and J ends lost 6 bases and 0 bases, in that order; junction bases with no gene match: 4.

The genes are TRBV7-2 and TRBJ2-7, with 7 positions matching TRBD1. The V gene's germline CDR1 is SGHTA and CDR2 FQGNSA. The length of the CDR3 is 16 residues. V trimming: 2 bases; J trimming: 3 bases; junction bases outside the gene matches: 10. The CDR3 DNA is TGTGCCAGCAGCTTAATGGGGCCGGGACAGATCTACGAGCAGTACTTC. Translation gives CASSLMGPGQIYEQYF.

This chain connects TRBV3-1 (or the pseudogene TRBV3-2) to TRBJ2-3; 10 bases line up with TRBD2. The CDR3 is made up of 16 amino acids. Germline V gene data show CDR1 as LGHDT and CDR2 as YNNKEL (reference sequence). J was trimmed by 2 bases and V by 3 bases; bases with no gene match: 5. The CDR3 nucleotides read TGTGCCAGCAGCCAGGATAGCGGGGGGTTCACAGATACGCAGTATTTT. This sequence encodes CASSQDSGGFTDTQYF.

V and J are TRBV9 and TRBJ2-7; 7 bases map to TRBD1. Germline lookup yields CDR1 SGDLS and CDR2 YYNGEE. The CDR3 has 16 amino acids. With V trimmed by 0 bases and J by 0 bases, 6 bases remained unmatched. CDR3 residues: CASSVADRASSYEQYF. The CDR3 nucleotides are TGTGCCAGCAGCGTAGCCGACAGGGCAAGCTCCTACGAGCAGTACTTC.

The genes are TRBV2 and TRBJ1-1; TRBD1 matches at 8 bases. This CDR3 has 14 amino acids. V lost 6 bases to trimming and J lost 2 bases; unmatched junction nucleotides: 5. Germline CDR1 SNHLY, CDR2 FYNNEI. The CDR3 loop is CASSRTGLNTEAFF. In DNA form, the CDR3 reads TGTGCCAGCAGCCGGACAGGGCTAAACACTGAAGCTTTCTTT.